This entry lists 6 T cell receptor beta chains sequenced from one sample in a study of beta chain features in type 1 diabetes. Sequenced material consisted of expressed TCRB transcripts (all of the isolated RNA was reverse transcribed). The method was immunoSEQ multiplex PCR; TCRdb's version includes in-frame clones alone and lacks a portion of them. The data hold 860,000 or so clones, with roughly 16% observed a single time. Material for sequencing was naive CD4+ T cells from blood. These receptors came from a woman under 30 in good health.

This clone has a handful of counts. V is TRBV5-6 and J is TRBJ1-4; 7 positions agree with TRBD1. The germline CDR1 and CDR2 sequences are SGHDT and YYEEEE. The V and J ends lost 1 base and 8 bases, in that order; junction bases with no gene match: 5. CDR3 length: 14 residues. CDR3 in DNA: TGTGCCAGCAGCTTGTTGGGACAGAGGGAAAAACTGTTTTTT. Protein product: CASSLLGQREKLFF.

The chain is built from TRBV14 and TRBJ2-2; 12 positions agree with TRBD2. Trimming removed 4 bases from V and 3 bases from J; junction bases left unmatched: 12. Germline lookup yields CDR1 SGHDN and CDR2 FVKESK. CDR3 length equals 19 residues. CDR3 in DNA: TGTGCCAGCAGCCGGAGACTAGCGGGAGATAACAGCTACACCGGGGAGCTGTTTTTT. It yields the protein CASSRRLAGDNSYTGELFF.

This clone was seen a handful of times. The chain carries TRBV5-6 and TRBJ2-7; 11 bases are a match to TRBD2. The germline V gene has CDR1 SGHDT and CDR2 YYEEEE. This CDR3 has 15 amino acids. J lost 7 bases, V lost 0 bases, and 6 bases had no gene match. The CDR3 sequence is CASSLVAGGPQEQYF. In DNA form, the CDR3 reads TGTGCCAGCAGCTTGGTAGCGGGAGGGCCTCAAGAGCAGTACTTC.

The CDR3 bases are TGTGCCAGTATGTCCGGGAGTAGCGGATACACAGATACGCAGTATTTT. It codes for CASMSGSSGYTDTQYF. This chain uses TRBV19 with TRBJ2-3, with a weak D call TRBD2 (6 bases). The V and J ends lost 7 bases and 2 bases respectively, with 19 bases between them. Germline lookup yields CDR1 LNHDA and CDR2 SQIVND (reference sequence). The CDR3 contains 16 residues.

Notes on this clone: Just one base apart from a much larger clone, this may be a read error. Other nucleotide sequences in the sample specify the same CDR3. The CDR3 DNA follows: TGTGCCAGCAGCCCGGACACAGATACGCAGTATTTT. Amino acid sequence: CASSPDTDTQYF. The rearrangement joins TRBV7-9 to TRBJ2-3, with D hard to call. Germline loops: CDR1 SEHNR, CDR2 FQNEAQ (reference sequence). Trimming shortened V by 5 bases and J by 2 bases, and 5 bases separated the two germline ends. This CDR3 is 12 amino acids long.

The rearrangement joins TRBV2 to TRBJ2-7; 8 nucleotides align to TRBD1. The J segment lost 0 bases and the V segment lost 7 bases, leaving 2 bases of the junction unmatched. CDR1 SNHLY and CDR2 FYNNEI come from the germline V gene. CDR3 length: 13 amino acids. This CDR3 is CASKGTGSYEQYF. The CDR3 DNA reads as TGTGCCAGCAAGGGGACAGGCTCCTACGAGCAGTACTTC. The full variable domain, completed using reference TRBV2 and TRBJ2-7, is EPEVTQTPSHQVTQMGQEVILRCVPISNHLYFYWYRQILGQKVEFLVSFYNNEISEKSEIFDDQFSVERPDGSNFTLKIRSTKLEDSAMYFCASKGTGSYEQYFGPGTRLTVT.